This T cell receptor beta chain emerged from a study of blood T cells in healthy people across ages. Study results and limitations: Aged donors had fewer naive CD4+ cells and lower diversity than long-lived donors.

About this clonotype: The target antigen is unknown.

Sample-barcoded 5' priming and a J-beta primer mix drove a second PCR of about 7 to 12 cycles. Through a template-switch adaptor with 12 random nucleotides, each cDNA molecule received a tag. TCRdb processed the 5' RACE reads anew with MiXCR; each CDR3 protein has one entry. The top ten hold around 0.75% of the sample, which has roughly 1,100,000 distinct CDR3 sequences, roughly 24% seen once. The same data also contributed to another study, on T cells of mothers and their children. Turning to that study: Donation involved a few healthy Caucasian mothers and the six children that they had. Slightly, though not significantly, more overlap was seen in related than in unrelated mother-child pairs.

The sample taken for sequencing was blood. This clonotype was sampled from a girl aged 2 to 9 in good health.

The CDR3 coding sequence is TGCAGCGTTGGTAGAGGACAGGGGGGCATTCAGTACTTC. It specifies CSVGRGQGGIQYF. The rearrangement uses TRBV29-1 and TRBJ2-4; 10 nucleotides match TRBD1. Losses at the gene ends were 4 bases for V and 9 bases for J; bases not matched to a gene: 6. CDR3 length equals 13 residues. CDR1 is SQVTM and CDR2 is ANQGSEA in the germline V gene.